This T cell receptor beta chain was obtained from a study of T-cell reconstitution after alpha-beta-depleted transplantation in children. Unique molecular identifiers were incorporated into the prepared TCRbeta library. Using its own MiXCR run on the PCR reads, TCRdb lists one record per CDR3 protein. The sample carries around 600,000 distinct CDR3 sequences, roughly a tenth recorded once. The source of this sequence is a human donor who donated a stem cell graft to a child with acute myeloid leukemia. This sample comprised PBMCs from the stem cell graft donor, obtained from the stem cell graft.

In nucleotides, the CDR3 is TGCGCCAGCAGCGAGGACGGTTACAATGAGCAGTTCTTC. It is translated as CASSEDGYNEQFF. The chain links TRBV5-1 to TRBJ2-1; D gene ambiguous. CDR1 and CDR2 from the germline V gene are SGHRS and YFSETQ. This CDR3 spans 13 amino acids. Trimming took off 4 bases at V and 4 bases at J, with 9 bases between the two ends.